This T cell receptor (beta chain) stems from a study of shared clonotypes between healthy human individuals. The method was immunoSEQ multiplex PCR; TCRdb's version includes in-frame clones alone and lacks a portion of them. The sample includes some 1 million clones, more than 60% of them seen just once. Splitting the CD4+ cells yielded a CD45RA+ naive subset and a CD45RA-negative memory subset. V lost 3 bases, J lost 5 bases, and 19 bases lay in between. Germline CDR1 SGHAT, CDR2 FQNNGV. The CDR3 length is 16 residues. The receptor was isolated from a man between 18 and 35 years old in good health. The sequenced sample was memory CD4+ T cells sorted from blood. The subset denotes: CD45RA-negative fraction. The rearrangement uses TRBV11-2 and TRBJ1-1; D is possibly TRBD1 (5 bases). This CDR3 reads CASSLRGKVLRTEAFF. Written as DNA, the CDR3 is TGTGCCAGCAGCTTGAGGGGTAAAGTCTTGAGGACTGAAGCTTTCTTT. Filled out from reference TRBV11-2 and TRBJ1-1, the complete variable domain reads EAGVAQSPRYKIIEKRQSVAFWCNPISGHATLYWYQQILGQGPKLLIQFQNNGVVDDSQLPKDRFSAERLKGVDSTLKIQPAKLEDSAVYLCASSLRGKVLRTEAFFGQGTRLTVV.